This T cell receptor beta chain was documented in a study of blood T cell repertoires in COVID-19. Original processing notes: Estimation of nucleated cell counts was performed using reference gene primer amplification. TCRdb keeps only in-frame clones here, not all; method: immunoSEQ multiplex PCR. The V and J calls and clone size are taken from that table; D and trimming were inferred from the DNA. In the table there are under 200,000 clones, about four fifths of which are singletons. In germline, CDR1 is SGHTA, CDR2 FQGNSA. V lost 3 bases to trimming and J lost 0 bases, with 15 bases between them. The CDR3 covers 17 residues.

The sample comprised peripheral blood. The origin of this receptor is a woman aged 60-70 years with COVID-19, enrolled during active disease. The chain recombines TRBV7-2 with TRBJ2-1; D is possibly TRBD1 (5 bases). CDR3 sequence reads: CASSFNRVRGSYNEQFF. In DNA, the CDR3 is TGTGCCAGCAGCTTCAATAGGGTAAGGGGCTCCTACAATGAGCAGTTCTTC.